This TCR beta chain comes out of a study of cytomegalovirus exposure and HLA in healthy donors (dated by TCRdb to 2015 to 2018). Notes on the research overall: According to an earlier analysis of several hundred of the donors, about 179 million T cells yielded roughly 110 million unique TCR beta sequences and approximately 300 Gb of sequence data. Besides the first cohort of more than 650 subjects, a separate validation cohort made up of roughly 130 different subjects was used. The number of typed donors differed by locus: 629-630 for A, B, C, DRB1 and DQB1; 500 to 550 for DQA1; 606 for DPA1; and around 450 for DPB1. Donor age, sex, ethnicity and CMV serostatus were compiled alongside the repertoire data. The study aimed to test whether cataloging public T cell receptors could reveal signatures of past pathogen exposure. A later genetic analysis used genome-wide SNP genotypes for about 55% of the 666 donors, treating that subset as a discovery cohort. High-throughput TCR immunosequencing, statistical association of individual TCRs with disease status, and machine learning were combined to predict cytomegalovirus infection status. All discovery cohort repertoires had been generated on a single sequencing platform. An earlier analysis of around 540 of the donors applied high-throughput TCR beta sequencing to assess whether each TCR beta V gene segment acted as functional or pseudogenic. In the later analysis, no new phenotypic data were used to find candidate immune exposures; instead, reliance was placed on TCR beta sequences and their occurrence across donors. To study patterns of TCR occurrence, a later analysis re-analyzed previously published TCR beta repertoires from just over 650 donors and added high-resolution HLA genotyping. Both class I and class II loci were covered by HLA typing, at four-digit resolution. Four to six DR-DQ haplotypes were handled as single units for association and clustering, since linkage in the cohort was strong. Among the roughly 400 genotyped donors, approximately 77% belonged to the genetic ancestry cluster associated with self-reported Caucasian donors. Using immunosequencing, the study profiled T cell repertoires from 550 to 750 subjects and related those repertoires to cytomegalovirus serostatus. Roughly 320 gigabases of sequencing data and about 92 million unique TCR sequences made up an early release that covered about 640 HLA-typed donors. Among roughly 370 genotyped donors of the cohort, an average of approximately 250,000 unique TCR beta nucleotide sequences were sequenced per donor, roughly 20% of them non-productive. Broader findings and caveats from the paper: According to a later genetic analysis, donors in an Asian-associated ancestry cluster had fewer N-insertions in productive TCRs than the approximately 710-donor mean. A later genetic analysis associated a missense DCLRE1C variant with V-gene and J-gene trimming of TCR beta chains, and an independent cohort replicated the association. Cytomegalovirus status was reported to be diagnosed by the classifier with high specificity and sensitivity in both the original and validation cohorts. A later analysis associated 16,951 TCR beta sequences with specific HLA alleles at a false discovery rate of 0.05. For the cohort, immune exposure information was limited to CMV serostatus. A few of the identified cytomegalovirus-associated TCR beta chains were confirmed in vitro to be specific for cytomegalovirus antigens. Presence/absence analyses assumed roughly uniform sequencing depth across donors, an assumption that may not hold. A further reported finding was that TCR beta sequences accurately predicted the HLA-A and HLA-B alleles for most subjects in the first cohort. A total of about 150 TCR beta chains were listed by the study as associated with cytomegalovirus. The cohort was sequenced for TCR beta chains only, and without alpha or paired-chain data the features that could be detected were limited. Broadly in line with IMGT annotations, most TCR beta V segments showed up in productive rearrangements about 87% or about 30% of the time in an earlier analysis of approximately 640 of the donors. A later analysis found that most CMV-associated TCR beta chains appeared HLA-restricted, with HLA associations seemingly driven largely by CMV exposure. In a later analysis, HLA-associated TCR beta chains showed more clonal expansion and lower generation probabilities than non-associated chains that were equally common. HLA typing was unavailable for some donors at each locus, so association tests used only the typed subset. According to a later analysis, parvovirus B19, influenza, CMV and Epstein-Barr virus appeared linked to several top co-occurrence clusters. Across donors, most TCR sequences were observed very rarely, whereas some public TCRs were present in many individuals. Some IMGT-functional V segments, including TRBV6-2 and TRBV6-3, could not be told apart with the 87-base-pair reads, so those segments were excluded. A group of highly shared sequence variants was considered likely to be a technical artifact of the sequencing pipeline. When HLA alleles, especially DR and DQ, strongly co-occurred, TCR associations were difficult to assign to individual alleles. Linkage disequilibrium might explain the correlated functional status among segregating V segments, but an unknown experimental factor could not be excluded. The authors suggested that the approach could potentially be extended to other disease states and immunological phenotypes. Seventeen rarely observed V segments, including chromosome 9 orphons, were excluded from the earlier analysis of approximately 500 of the donors because counts were too low. According to a later analysis, TCR association rates differed among HLA loci, with DRB1 alleles showing the most associated TCRs and HLA-C alleles showing the fewest.

CDR1 is given as SGHAT and CDR2 as FQNNGV, both from the germline V gene. The germline ends are 8 bases apart after V is trimmed by 1 base and J by 0 bases. The CDR3 contains 15 residues, cysteine and phenylalanine counted. Only the CDR3 portion is preserved as DNA: 45 bases, with reading frame beginning at the first base. Receptors were amplified or captured by the immunoSEQ multiplex PCR assay. A mixture of 60 forward primers for TCR Vbeta segments and 13 reverse primers for TCR Jbeta segments was used in the multiplex PCR. The CDR3 region of rearranged TCR beta genes was amplified from genomic DNA with a multiplex PCR assay. The Illumina HiSeq System was used to sequence the amplified TCR beta libraries as 87-base-pair reads. From the authors' description of their analysis: A later analysis counted about 80 million unique TCR beta chains across the roughly 700 repertoires, and some 11 million of these chains were shared by at least two donors. To remove PCR and sequencing errors, raw reads were error-corrected and collapsed into unique sequences using a nearest-neighbor algorithm that merged closely related sequences. Alignment of CDR3 sequences to IMGT reference sequences was used to assign V, D and J gene segments. Each retained sequence needed at least a six-nucleotide match to both a V gene segment and a J gene segment. Rearrangements were called productive when the CDR3 lacked stop codons and stayed in frame with V and J; all others were non-productive. CDR3 was defined according to IMGT convention as the region running from the second conserved V-encoded cysteine to the conserved J-encoded phenylalanine. The earlier analysis of about 620 of the donors excluded sequences that lacked an unambiguous match to a single V gene segment. An earlier analysis of a few hundred of the donors classified V segments as functional when productive rearrangements were above 56.7% and as segregating when the standard deviation between donors was above 5%. To diagnose cytomegalovirus status from the catalog of TCR beta chain sequences, a statistical classification framework was built. A later analysis assigned V and J genes by comparing TCR nucleotide sequences with IMGT/GENE-DB human TR gene sequences. The TCRdist pipeline was used in a later analysis to assign CDR3 sequences and most-parsimonious VDJ recombination scenarios. A later analysis defined each TCR beta chain by its CDR3 amino acid sequence plus V-gene family, and excluded reads lacking a unique V-gene family. A later analysis removed several hundred highly shared, low-generation-probability nucleotide sequences to deal with suspected cross-contamination and a sequencing artifact. A later analysis calculated a clonal expansion index for each public chain from normalized within-repertoire ranks of inferred template counts. A later analysis computed generation probabilities with a VDJ recombination model fitted to out-of-frame rearrangements, and checked the results against IGoR. In a later analysis, hypergeometric tests were used to score TCR-TCR, TCR-HLA and TCR-CMV co-occurrence, with a repertoire-size bias correction applied to TCR pairs. False discovery rates were estimated in a later analysis by permuting HLA or CMV assignments 20 times. A later analysis grouped co-occurring TCRs with DBSCAN, adding TCRdist sequence similarity when clustering within HLA-allele-positive subsets. Co-occurrence clustering excluded repertoires with fewer than 30,000 or more than 120,000 public chains, plus five with anomalous nucleotide sharing. The table was pulled from immuneACCESS by TCRdb, which kept in-frame rearrangements only. Such tables lose some clones; where checked, under half of the loss comes from unresolved V genes, and the rest has no known cause. The V and J calls and clone size come from that table; D and trimming were worked out from the DNA. This sample is represented by 160,000 or so clones; around 79% of them were singletons. In total, the top ten clones hold about 0.5% of the sample.

The cohort consisted of 650 to 850 healthy bone marrow donors. At the time of sampling, every cohort member was nominally healthy, though immune exposures that went unrecorded were likely present. The donor tested CMV seronegative and was one of the 352 seronegative cohort members. Every donor gave a peripheral blood sample, and the peripheral blood mononuclear cells from that sample were used for TCR beta sequencing. Genomic DNA extraction from the blood cell samples was performed with the Qiagen DNeasy Blood Extraction Kit. Note on this clone: The clone's antigen remains unknown. No much larger clone exists at a distance of one base, and base qualities are not known.

The chain employs TRBV11-2 and TRBJ2-3, with the identity of the D gene unclear. The specimen sequenced was PBMCs. This sequence originates from a woman in her 50s in good health and CMV-seronegative. CDR3 sequence: CASSLGAYSTDTQYF. The sequenced DNA is TGTGCCAGCAGCTTAGGCGCGTACAGCACAGATACGCAGTATTTT.